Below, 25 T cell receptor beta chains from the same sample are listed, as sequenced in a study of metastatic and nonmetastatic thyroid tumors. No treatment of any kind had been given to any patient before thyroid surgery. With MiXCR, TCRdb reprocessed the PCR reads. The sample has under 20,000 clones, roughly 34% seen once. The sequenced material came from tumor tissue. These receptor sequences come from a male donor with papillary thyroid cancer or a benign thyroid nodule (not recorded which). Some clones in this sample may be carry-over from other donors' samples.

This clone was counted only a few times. The CDR3 bases are TGTGCCAGCAGTTACTCCCGGACAGATGCAGATACGCAGTATTTT. Translation: CASSYSRTDADTQYF. J is TRBJ2-3 and V is TRBV6-6; tentatively, D is TRBD1 (6 bases). The CDR3 sequence is 15 residues long. The ends were cut back, 0 bases at V and 4 bases at J, with 11 bases in the middle. Germline V gives CDR1 MNHNY, CDR2 SVGAGI (reference sequence).

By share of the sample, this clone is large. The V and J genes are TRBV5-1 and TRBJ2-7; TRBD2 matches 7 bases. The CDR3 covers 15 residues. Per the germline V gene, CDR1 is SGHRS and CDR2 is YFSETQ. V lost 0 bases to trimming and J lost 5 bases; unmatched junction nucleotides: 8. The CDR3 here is CASSLGASGMDEQYF. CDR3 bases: TGCGCCAGCAGCTTGGGTGCTAGCGGTATGGACGAGCAGTACTTC.

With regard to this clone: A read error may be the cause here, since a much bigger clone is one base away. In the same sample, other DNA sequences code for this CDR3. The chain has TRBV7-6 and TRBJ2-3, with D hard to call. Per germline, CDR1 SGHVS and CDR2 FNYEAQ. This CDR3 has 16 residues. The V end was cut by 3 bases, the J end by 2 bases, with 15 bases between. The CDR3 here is CASSFSGAGTTDTQYF. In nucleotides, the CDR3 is TGTGCCAGCAGCTTTTCCGGAGCAGGTACCACAGATACGCAGTATTTT.

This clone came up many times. The CDR3 here is CSVEPDSGTEAFF. The CDR3, as DNA: TGCAGCGTTGAACCAGATTCGGGGACTGAAGCTTTCTTT. V gene TRBV29-1 combines with J gene TRBJ1-1; D call uncertain. Germline V gene sequence: CDR1 SQVTM, CDR2 ANQGSEA. This CDR3 contains 13 residues. Between the trimmed V and J ends, which lost 2 bases and 5 bases, there was a span of 12 bases.

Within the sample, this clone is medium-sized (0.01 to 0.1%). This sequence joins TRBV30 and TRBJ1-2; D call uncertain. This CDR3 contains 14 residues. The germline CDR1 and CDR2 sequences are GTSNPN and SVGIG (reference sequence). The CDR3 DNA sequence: TGTGCTGAAAGATCCGGGATTCCTAACTATGGCTACACCTTC. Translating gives CAERSGIPNYGYTF.

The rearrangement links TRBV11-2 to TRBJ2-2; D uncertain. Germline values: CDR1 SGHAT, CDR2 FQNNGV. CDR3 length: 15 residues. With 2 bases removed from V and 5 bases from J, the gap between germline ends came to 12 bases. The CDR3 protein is CASSLLIFGTGELFF. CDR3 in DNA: TGTGCCAGCAGCTTATTGATTTTTGGAACCGGGGAGCTGTTTTTT. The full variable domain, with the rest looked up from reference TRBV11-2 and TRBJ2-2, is EAGVAQSPRYKIIEKRQSVAFWCNPISGHATLYWYQQILGQGPKLLIQFQNNGVVDDSQLPKDRFSAERLKGVDSTLKIQPAKLEDSAVYLCASSLLIFGTGELFFGEGSRLTVL.

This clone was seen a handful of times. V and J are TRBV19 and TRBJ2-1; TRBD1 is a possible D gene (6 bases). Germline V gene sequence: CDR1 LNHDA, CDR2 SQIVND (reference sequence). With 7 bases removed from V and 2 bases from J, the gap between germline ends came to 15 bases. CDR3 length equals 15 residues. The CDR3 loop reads CASNRLAGAYNEQFF. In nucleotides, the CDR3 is TGTGCCAGTAACCGTTTAGCAGGGGCCTACAATGAGCAGTTCTTC.

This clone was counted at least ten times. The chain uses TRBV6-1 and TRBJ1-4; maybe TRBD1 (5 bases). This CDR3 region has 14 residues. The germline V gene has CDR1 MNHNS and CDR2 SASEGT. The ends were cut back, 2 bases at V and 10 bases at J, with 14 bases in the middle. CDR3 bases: TGTGCCAGCAGTGAACTCGGGGCTACGGGAAAACTGTTTTTT. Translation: CASSELGATGKLFF.

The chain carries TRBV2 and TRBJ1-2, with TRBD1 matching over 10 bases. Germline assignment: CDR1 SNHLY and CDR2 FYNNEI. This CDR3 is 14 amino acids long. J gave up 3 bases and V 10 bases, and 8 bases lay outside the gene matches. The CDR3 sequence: CATMSGQGYYGYTF. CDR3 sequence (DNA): TGTGCCACCATGTCGGGACAGGGGTACTATGGCTACACCTTC.

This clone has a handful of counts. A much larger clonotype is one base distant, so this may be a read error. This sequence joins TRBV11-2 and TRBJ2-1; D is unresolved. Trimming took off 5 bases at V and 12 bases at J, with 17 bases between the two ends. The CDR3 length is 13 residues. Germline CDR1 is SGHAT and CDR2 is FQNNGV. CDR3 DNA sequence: TGTGCCAGCAGCACCGGAACGGCCAGATGGCAGTTCTTC. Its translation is CASSTGTARWQFF.

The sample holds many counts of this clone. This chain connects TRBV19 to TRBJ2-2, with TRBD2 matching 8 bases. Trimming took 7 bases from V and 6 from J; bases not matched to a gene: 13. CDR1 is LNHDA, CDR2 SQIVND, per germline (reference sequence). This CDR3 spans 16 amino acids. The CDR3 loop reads CASKGFAGGLPGELFF. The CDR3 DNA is TGTGCCAGTAAAGGGTTCGCGGGGGGACTTCCCGGGGAGCTGTTTTTT.

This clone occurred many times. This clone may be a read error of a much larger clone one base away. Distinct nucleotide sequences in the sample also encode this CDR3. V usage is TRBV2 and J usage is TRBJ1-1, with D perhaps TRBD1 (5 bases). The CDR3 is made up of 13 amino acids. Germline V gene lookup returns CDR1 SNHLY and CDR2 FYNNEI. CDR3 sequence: CASSGTLNTEAFF. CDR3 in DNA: TGTGCCAGCAGCGGGACCCTCAACACTGAAGCCTTCTTT. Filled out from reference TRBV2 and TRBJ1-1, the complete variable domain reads EPEVTQTPSHQVTQMGQEVILRCVPISNHLYFYWYRQILGQKVEFLVSFYNNEISEKSEIFDDQFSVERPDGSNFTLKIRSTKLEDSAMYFCASSGTLNTEAFFGQGTRLTVV.

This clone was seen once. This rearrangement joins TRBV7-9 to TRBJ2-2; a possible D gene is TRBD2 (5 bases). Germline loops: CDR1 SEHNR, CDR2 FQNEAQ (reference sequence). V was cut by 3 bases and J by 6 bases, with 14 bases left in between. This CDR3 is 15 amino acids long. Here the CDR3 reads CASSFSRDSSGELFF. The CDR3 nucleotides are TGTGCCAGCAGCTTTTCGAGGGATAGTTCCGGGGAGCTGTTTTTT.

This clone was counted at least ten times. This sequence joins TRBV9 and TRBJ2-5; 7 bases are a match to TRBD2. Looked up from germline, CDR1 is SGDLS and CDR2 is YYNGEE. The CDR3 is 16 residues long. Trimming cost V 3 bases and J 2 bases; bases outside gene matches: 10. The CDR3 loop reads CASSARSGVRQETQYF. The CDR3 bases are TGTGCCAGCAGCGCTCGAAGCGGGGTAAGACAAGAGACCCAGTACTTC.

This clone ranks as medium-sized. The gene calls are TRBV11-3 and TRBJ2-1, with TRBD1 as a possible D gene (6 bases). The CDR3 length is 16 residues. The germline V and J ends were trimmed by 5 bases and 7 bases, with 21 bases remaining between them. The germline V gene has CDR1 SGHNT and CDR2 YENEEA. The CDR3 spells CASSPMPGHGTNEQFF. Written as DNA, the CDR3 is TGTGCCAGCAGCCCTATGCCGGGACACGGTACGAATGAGCAGTTCTTC.

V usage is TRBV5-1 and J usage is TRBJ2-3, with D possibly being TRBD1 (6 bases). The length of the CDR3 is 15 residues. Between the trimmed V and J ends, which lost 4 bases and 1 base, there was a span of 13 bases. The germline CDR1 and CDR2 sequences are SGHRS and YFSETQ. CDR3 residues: CASSPRGIGTDTQYF. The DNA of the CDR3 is TGCGCCAGCAGCCCAAGGGGGATTGGCACAGATACGCAGTATTTT.

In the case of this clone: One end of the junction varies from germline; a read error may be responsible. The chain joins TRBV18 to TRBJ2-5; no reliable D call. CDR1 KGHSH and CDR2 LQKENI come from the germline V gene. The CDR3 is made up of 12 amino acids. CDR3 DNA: TGTGCCAGCTCAACGTACCAAGAGTCCCAGTACTTC. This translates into CASSTYQESQYF.

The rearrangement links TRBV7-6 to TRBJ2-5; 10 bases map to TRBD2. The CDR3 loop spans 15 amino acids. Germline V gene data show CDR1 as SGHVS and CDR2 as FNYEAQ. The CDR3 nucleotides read TGTGACTGCAGCCATAGAAGTTTAGCGGGAGGGACCCAGTACTTC. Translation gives CDCSHRSLAGGTQYF.

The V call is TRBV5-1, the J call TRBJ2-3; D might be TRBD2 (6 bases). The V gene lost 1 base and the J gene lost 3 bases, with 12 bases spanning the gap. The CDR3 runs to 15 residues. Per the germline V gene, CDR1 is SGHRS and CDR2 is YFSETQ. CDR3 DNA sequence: TGCGCCAGCAGCTTGTGGGACGGGAGAACAGATACGCAGTATTTT. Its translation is CASSLWDGRTDTQYF.

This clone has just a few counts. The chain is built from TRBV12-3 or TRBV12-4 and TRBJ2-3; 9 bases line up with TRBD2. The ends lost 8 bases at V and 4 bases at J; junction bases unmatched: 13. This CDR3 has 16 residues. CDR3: CASGYTGGRGADTQYF. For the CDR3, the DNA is TGTGCCAGCGGTTACACCGGCGGGAGGGGAGCAGATACGCAGTATTTT.

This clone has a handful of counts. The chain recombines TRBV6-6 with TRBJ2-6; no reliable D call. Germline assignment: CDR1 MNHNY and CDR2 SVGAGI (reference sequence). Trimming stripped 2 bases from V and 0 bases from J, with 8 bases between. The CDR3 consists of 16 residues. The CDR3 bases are TGTGCCAGCAGTTACCCTGAAATCTCTGGGGCCAACGTCCTGACTTTC. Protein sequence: CASSYPEISGANVLTF.

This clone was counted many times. The CDR3 sequence: CASSTGISLYDEQFF. Here the CDR3 DNA reads TGTGCCAGCAGCACCGGGATTTCTTTATACGATGAGCAGTTCTTC. This chain links TRBV11-2 with TRBJ2-1; a possible D gene is TRBD2 (5 bases). Germline V gives CDR1 SGHAT, CDR2 FQNNGV. This CDR3 has 15 residues. Trimming pared 5 bases from V and 8 bases from J, leaving 19 bases between. The full variable domain, completed using reference TRBV11-2 and TRBJ2-1, is EAGVAQSPRYKIIEKRQSVAFWCNPISGHATLYWYQQILGQGPKLLIQFQNNGVVDDSQLPKDRFSAERLKGVDSTLKIQPAKLEDSAVYLCASSTGISLYDEQFFGPGTRLTVL.

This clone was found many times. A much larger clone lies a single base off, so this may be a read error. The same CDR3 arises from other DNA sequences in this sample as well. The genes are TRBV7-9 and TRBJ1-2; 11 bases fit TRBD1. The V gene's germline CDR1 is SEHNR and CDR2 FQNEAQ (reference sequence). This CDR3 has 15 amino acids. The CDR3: CASSLGQGANYGYTF. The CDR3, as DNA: TGTGCCAGCAGCCTAGGACAGGGGGCAAACTACGGCTACACCTTC.

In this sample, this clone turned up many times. CDR3 loop: CASKLGQGYSNQPQHF. DNA for the CDR3: TGTGCCAGCAAACTAGGGCAAGGGTATAGCAATCAGCCCCAGCATTTT. The chain joins TRBV2 to TRBJ1-5; no reliable D call. This CDR3 comprises 16 residues. CDR1 is SNHLY and CDR2 is FYNNEI in the germline V gene. The V and J ends lost 7 bases and 0 bases respectively, with 16 bases between them.

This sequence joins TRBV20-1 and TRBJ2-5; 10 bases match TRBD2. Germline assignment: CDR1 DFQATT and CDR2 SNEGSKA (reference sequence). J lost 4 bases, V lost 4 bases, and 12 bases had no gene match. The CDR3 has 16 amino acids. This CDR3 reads CSAIDGSAGGSETQYF. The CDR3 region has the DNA TGCAGTGCTATAGATGGTTCAGCGGGAGGGTCAGAGACCCAGTACTTC.